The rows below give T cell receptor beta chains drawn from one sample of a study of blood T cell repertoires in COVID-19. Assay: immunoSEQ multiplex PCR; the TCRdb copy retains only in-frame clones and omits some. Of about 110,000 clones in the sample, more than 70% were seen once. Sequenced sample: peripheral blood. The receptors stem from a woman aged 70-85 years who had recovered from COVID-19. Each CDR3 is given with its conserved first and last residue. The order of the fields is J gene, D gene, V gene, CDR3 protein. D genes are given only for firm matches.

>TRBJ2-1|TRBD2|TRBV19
CASSSGGQYNEQFF
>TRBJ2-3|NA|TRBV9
CASSPGGVDTQYF
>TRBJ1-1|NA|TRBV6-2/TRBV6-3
CASSYSPGVHTEAFF
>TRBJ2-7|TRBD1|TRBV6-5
CASSLAGTGSEQYF
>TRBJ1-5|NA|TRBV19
CASSPPGRGANQPQHF
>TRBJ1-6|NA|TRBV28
CASSLYSRNSPLHF
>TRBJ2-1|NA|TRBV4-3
CASSHIGADSYNEQFF
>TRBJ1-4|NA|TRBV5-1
CASRKQGGANEKLFF
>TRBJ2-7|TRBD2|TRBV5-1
CASSLAPIGLAGVTYEQYF
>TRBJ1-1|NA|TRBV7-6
CASSPRIDMNTEAFF
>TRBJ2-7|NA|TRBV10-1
CAGGSAGWSYEQYF
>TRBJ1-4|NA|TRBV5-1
CASSLVGQNEKLFF
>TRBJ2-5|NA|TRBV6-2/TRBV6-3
CASSPASVQETQYF
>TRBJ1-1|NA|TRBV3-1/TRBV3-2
CASSQIGPGAFF
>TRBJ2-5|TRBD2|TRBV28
CASSYRTSGFSQETQYF
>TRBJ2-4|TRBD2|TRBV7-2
CASSLVLSGDIQYF
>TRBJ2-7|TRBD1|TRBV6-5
CASSYRGQGSYEQYF
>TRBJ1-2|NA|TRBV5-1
CASSLAGVPHGYTF
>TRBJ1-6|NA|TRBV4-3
CASSRGDLNNSPLHF
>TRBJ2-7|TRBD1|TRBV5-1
CASSLTTGYEQYF
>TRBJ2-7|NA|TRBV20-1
CSARVAVEQYF
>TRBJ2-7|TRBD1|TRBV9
CASSVTGAGEQYF
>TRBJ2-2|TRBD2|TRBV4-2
CASSRGFLAGRNTGELFF
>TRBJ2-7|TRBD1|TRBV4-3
CASSHRTDRGLLPSYEQYF
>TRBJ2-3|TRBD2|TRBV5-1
CASSLLAGGRTDTQYF
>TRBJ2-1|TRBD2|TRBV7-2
CASSDRGGHNNEQFF
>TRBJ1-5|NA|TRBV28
CASSRAGDAQPQHF
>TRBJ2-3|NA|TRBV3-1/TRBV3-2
CASSHQGGSGTQYF
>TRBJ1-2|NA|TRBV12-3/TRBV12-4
CASSLVLYYGYTF
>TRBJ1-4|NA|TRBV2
CASSEAGVPNEKLFF
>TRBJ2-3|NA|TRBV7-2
CASSLGPTSTDTQYF
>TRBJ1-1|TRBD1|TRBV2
CASSRQGMNTEAFF
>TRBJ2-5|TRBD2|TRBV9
CASSVSGTSGETQYF
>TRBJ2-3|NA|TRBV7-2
CASSLRAGFGADTQYF
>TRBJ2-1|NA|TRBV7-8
CASSLKSGSYNEQFF
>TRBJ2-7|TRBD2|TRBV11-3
CAISPERSGRAFGEQYF